Presented here are 28 T cell receptor beta chains from one specimen sequenced in a study of monozygotic twins with inflammatory bowel disease. Reanalyzing the 5' RACE reads, TCRdb keeps one entry per CDR3 protein, without DNA. Recorded for this sample: 150,000 to 200,000 distinct CDR3 sequences. Sequencing used blood. Source of these receptors: a human donor with ulcerative colitis or Crohn's disease, or a healthy co-twin of an affected twin (not recorded which).

The J gene is TRBJ1-1, the V gene TRBV29-1; TCRdb picks TRBD1, but there is no DNA to check that call. Germline V gene data show CDR1 as SQVTM and CDR2 as ANQGSEA. The CDR3 covers 12 residues. Here the CDR3 reads CSVTGANTEAFF. Variable domain in full (rest from reference TRBV29-1 and TRBJ1-1): SAVISQKPSRDICQRGTSLTIQCQVDSQVTMMFWYRQQPGQSLTLIATANQGSEATYESGFVIDKFPISRPNLTFSTLTVSNMSPEDSSIYLCSVTGANTEAFFGQGTRLTVV.

The V gene is TRBV19, the J gene TRBJ2-1. The length of the CDR3 is 15 residues. From germline, CDR1 is LNHDA and CDR2 SQIVND (reference sequence). CDR3 loop: CASSWTEPSYNEQFF.

This rearrangement joins TRBV7-2 to TRBJ2-5. There are 11 residues in the CDR3. CDR1 and CDR2 from the germline V gene are SGHTA and FQGNSA. The CDR3 is CASSLVETQYF.

The chain links TRBV2 to TRBJ1-2; as DNA is missing, the TRBD1 call by TCRdb cannot be tested. The CDR3 extends over 15 amino acids. Germline V lookup: CDR1 SNHLY, CDR2 FYNNEI. CDR3 amino acids: CASSAGQGINYGYTF.

The chain recombines TRBV10-3 with TRBJ2-7; TCRdb lists TRBD1, though no DNA is available to test this call. The germline V gene encodes CDR1 ENHRY and CDR2 SYGVKD. This CDR3 has 11 residues. CDR3 sequence: CAISTGLEQYF.

CDR3: CATSRLAKETQYF. The chain links TRBV15 to TRBJ2-5; the D call from TCRdb, TRBD2, cannot be confirmed without DNA. CDR3 length equals 13 residues. Germline V lookup: CDR1 LNHNV, CDR2 YYDKDF (reference sequence). Filled out from reference TRBV15 and TRBJ2-5, the complete variable domain reads DAMVIQNPRYQVTQFGKPVTLSCSQTLNHNVMYWYQQKSSQAPKLLFHYYDKDFNNEADTPDNFQSRRPNTSFCFLDIRSPGLGDTAMYLCATSRLAKETQYFGPGTRLLVL.

The chain carries TRBV7-8 and TRBJ2-1. The CDR3 spans 13 residues. Germline V gene lookup returns CDR1 SGHVS and CDR2 FQNEAQ. CDR3 loop: CASSQALNNEQFF. The whole variable domain, remainder taken from reference TRBV7-8 and TRBJ2-1, is GAGVSQSPRYKVAKRGQDVALRCDPISGHVSLFWYQQALGQGPEFLTYFQNEAQLDKSGLPSDRFFAERPEGSVSTLKIQRTQQEDSAVYLCASSQALNNEQFFGPGTRLTVL.

The rearrangement joins TRBV6-2 or TRBV6-3 to TRBJ2-1; TCRdb returns TRBD2, unconfirmable since there is no DNA. The CDR3 covers 15 residues. CDR1 MNHEY and CDR2 SVGEGT come from the germline V gene. The CDR3 sequence is CASSYSVAGGNEQFF.

The V call is TRBV28, the J call TRBJ1-2; TCRdb calls TRBD1, which cannot be checked without DNA. The CDR3 totals 15 residues. Germline V lookup: CDR1 MDHEN, CDR2 SYDVKM. The CDR3 region is CASSPWDRREDGYTF.

V is TRBV15 and J is TRBJ1-1; no DNA is available, so the TRBD1 call from TCRdb remains unchecked. Germline V gene lookup returns CDR1 LNHNV and CDR2 YYDKDF (reference sequence). This CDR3 region has 14 residues. The chain's CDR3 is CATSRGTAAYEAFF.

The genes are TRBV29-1 and TRBJ1-2; TCRdb reports TRBD1, a call that lacks DNA to check it against. This CDR3 has 11 amino acids. Germline values: CDR1 SQVTM, CDR2 ANQGSEA. The CDR3: CSGLQGRGYTF.

The gene calls are TRBV4-1 and TRBJ1-2; TCRdb's D call of TRBD1 is untestable without DNA. This CDR3 comprises 14 residues. Germline-derived CDR1 and CDR2 are MGHRA and YSYEKL. The CDR3 reads CASSRDRGLDGYTF.

The chain has TRBV5-1 and TRBJ1-1; the D call of TRBD1 rests on TCRdb alone, since no DNA is present to check it. CDR1 SGHRS and CDR2 YFSETQ come from the germline V gene. The CDR3 sequence is 18 residues long. This chain's CDR3 is CASSVEGQGSAMDTEAFF.

The chain couples TRBV10-3 to TRBJ2-7; TCRdb designates TRBD2, a call that cannot be tested without DNA. The germline gives CDR1 ENHRY, CDR2 SYGVKD. CDR3 size: 13 residues. CDR3 protein: CAISESTGGEQYF.

The rearrangement links TRBV6-2 or TRBV6-3 to TRBJ1-5. Germline CDR1 reads MNHEY; CDR2 reads SVGEGT. CDR3 length: 14 amino acids. The CDR3 loop is CASSYSNPNQPQHF.

V and J are TRBV6-4 and TRBJ2-3; TCRdb's assignment of TRBD2 cannot be checked, as there is no DNA. This CDR3 comprises 15 residues. Germline lookup yields CDR1 MRHNA and CDR2 SNTAGT. The CDR3: CASRHRAGGADTQYF.

The chain is built from TRBV12-3 or TRBV12-4 and TRBJ1-1; TCRdb's D call of TRBD1 is untestable without DNA. The CDR3 has 13 residues. CDR3 sequence reads: CATRWGGNTEAFF.

This sequence joins TRBV20-1 and TRBJ1-1; there is no DNA to check the TCRdb D call of TRBD1. Germline V CDR1 and CDR2: DFQATT, SNEGSKA (reference sequence). This CDR3 has 14 residues. Here the CDR3 reads CRTDRGGMNTEAFF.

The rearrangement uses TRBV7-3 and TRBJ1-1; lacking DNA, the TRBD1 call made by TCRdb goes unchecked. Germline-derived CDR1 and CDR2 are SGHTA and FQGTGA. This CDR3 contains 17 residues. This chain's CDR3 is CASSLGSNRGLRTEAFF.

The rearrangement uses TRBV30 and TRBJ1-1. Germline-derived CDR1 and CDR2 are GTSNPN and SVGIG (reference sequence). The CDR3 extends over 12 amino acids. CDR3 sequence reads: CAWARSGTEAFF.

The CDR3 reads CASSHRVNTDTQYF. The chain is built from TRBV4-3 and TRBJ2-3; TCRdb names TRBD1, which stays unverified in the absence of DNA. In germline, CDR1 is LGHNA, CDR2 YSLEER. The CDR3 length is 14 residues.

The chain joins TRBV20-1 to TRBJ2-5. This CDR3 contains 15 residues. The germline gives CDR1 DFQATT, CDR2 SNEGSKA (reference sequence). The CDR3 reads CSASEGGVGEETQYF.

The chain carries TRBV20-1 and TRBJ2-2; the TRBD1 assignment by TCRdb is unverifiable without DNA. Germline-derived CDR1 and CDR2 are DFQATT and SNEGSKA (reference sequence). CDR3 length: 13 residues. CDR3: CSARQGNTGELFF.

The V gene is TRBV18, the J gene TRBJ1-5; TCRdb's D call, TRBD1, is unchecked because there is no DNA. The CDR3 spans 12 residues. Germline V gives CDR1 KGHSH, CDR2 LQKENI. The CDR3 loop is CARGDRYQPQHF.

The chain recombines TRBV12-3 or TRBV12-4 with TRBJ1-1. This CDR3 is 13 amino acids long. CDR3 in amino acids: CASSPQLGAEAFF.

The chain carries TRBV5-1 and TRBJ2-7; absent DNA, TCRdb's TRBD2 call cannot be checked. Germline V lookup: CDR1 SGHRS, CDR2 YFSETQ. There are 15 residues in the CDR3. This CDR3 reads CASSLTSSGSYEQYF.

This chain uses TRBV7-2 with TRBJ2-2; TCRdb indicates TRBD1, and absent DNA this call remains unverified. The CDR3 runs 16 residues. Germline V gene data show CDR1 as SGHTA and CDR2 as FQGNSA. The CDR3 protein is CASSIDRAALTGELFF.

This rearrangement joins TRBV6-4 to TRBJ2-3; the TCRdb D gene call, TRBD1, has no DNA to confirm it. This CDR3 is built from 14 residues. The germline gives CDR1 MRHNA, CDR2 SNTAGT. This chain's CDR3 is CASRNGGNTDTQYF.